Listed here is a single TCR beta chain. What it binds is unknown. This entry is derived from a study of response to subunit inactivated influenza vaccine. This CDR3 spans 17 amino acids. Germline values: CDR1 KGHSH, CDR2 LQKENI. V lost 5 bases to trimming and J lost 0 bases, with 18 bases between them. Via MiXCR, TCRdb re-called the RT-PCR reads, giving one row per CDR3 protein. This sample has roughly 570,000 distinct CDR3 sequences, with 14% found just once. Broader study findings: Few new T cells, the authors suggested, are recruited by each seasonal influenza vaccination.

The gene calls are TRBV18 and TRBJ2-3; D possibly corresponds to TRBD1 (6 bases). The clonotype was recovered from a man aged 45-65 years who received an inactivated influenza vaccine. The source was PBMCs from blood, collected 12 days after vaccination. CDR3 coding DNA: TGTGCCAGCTCAGGGGGCATCGGACCCCGGAGCACAGATACGCAGTATTTT. Amino acid sequence: CASSGGIGPRSTDTQYF.